This T cell receptor beta chain was identified in a study of T cell responses to AZD1222 COVID-19 vaccine. Notes on the study in general: Baseline antibody screening turned up just six or seven seropositive AZD1222 recipients.

A word on this clone: Antigen specificity is unknown.

The protocol was immunoSEQ multiplex PCR, while the TCRdb copy is restricted to in-frame clones and leaves out a portion. The data contain approximately 150,000 clones, roughly nine tenths of them seen just once; the ten biggest clones take up 2.5% to 3%. The V segment lost 6 bases and the J segment 2 bases; nucleotides outside the gene matches: 7. The length of the CDR3 is 15 residues. CDR1 and CDR2 from the germline V gene are MNHNY and SVGAGI (reference sequence). The V call is TRBV6-6, the J call TRBJ2-3, with 8 nucleotides matching TRBD1. This receptor was obtained from an adult in good health. The sequenced sample was peripheral blood, obtained on day 0 of AZD1222 vaccination. CDR3 DNA: TGTGCCAGCAGAAAACAGGGGGGATACACAGATACGCAGTATTTT. Translation gives CASRKQGGYTDTQYF.